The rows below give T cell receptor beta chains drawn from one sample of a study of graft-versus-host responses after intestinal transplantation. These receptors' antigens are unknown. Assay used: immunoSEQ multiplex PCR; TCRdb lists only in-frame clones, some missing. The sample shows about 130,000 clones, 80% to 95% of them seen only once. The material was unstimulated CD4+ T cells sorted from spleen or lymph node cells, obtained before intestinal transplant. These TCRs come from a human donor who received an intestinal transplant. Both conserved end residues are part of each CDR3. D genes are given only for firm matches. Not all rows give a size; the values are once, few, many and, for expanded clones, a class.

TGCGCCAGCAGCCAAGTCTCCGGCACCCTGCAGTACTTC	CASSQVSGTLQYF	TRBJ2-7	TRBV4-3	-	-
TGTGCCAGCAGTTTATTCCCCCGGCTAGCGGGCTCCGGGGAGCAGTACTTC	CASSLFPRLAGSGEQYF	TRBJ2-7	TRBV27	-	TRBD2
TGTGCCAGTGTGATTGAGCGGGGCCTCAATCAGCCCCAGCATTTT	CASVIERGLNQPQHF	TRBJ1-5	TRBV28	-	-
TGTGCCAGCAGGACCCGGGGGGCCGTGCGGTACACCTTC	CASRTRGAVRYTF	TRBJ1-2	TRBV28	-	-
TGTGCCAGCAGCCAAGATCTGCTAGCGGGAGCACCAAGCACAGATACGCAGTATTTT	CASSQDLLAGAPSTDTQYF	TRBJ2-3	TRBV4-2	-	TRBD2
TGTGCCAGCAGTTCTGGGAATGCATACAATGAGCAGTTCTTC	CASSSGNAYNEQFF	TRBJ2-1	TRBV28	-	-
TGTGCCTGGAGTGTACAACTCAGGGGATACGAGCAGTACTTC	CAWSVQLRGYEQYF	TRBJ2-7	TRBV30	-	-
TGTGCCAGCCGGTTGGGCTCCTACAATGAGCAGTTCTTC	CASRLGSYNEQFF	TRBJ2-1	TRBV7-2	-	-
TGTGCCAGCACCATAGTAGCGGGAGCGGTAGAGACCCAGTACTTC	CASTIVAGAVETQYF	TRBJ2-5	TRBV27	-	TRBD2
TGTGCCAGCACCAGGAGTTCCTACGAGCAGTACTTC	CASTRSSYEQYF	TRBJ2-7	TRBV7-8	-	-
TGTGCCAGCAGCAGGCCCCCCTCCTACGAGCAGTACTTC	CASSRPPSYEQYF	TRBJ2-7	TRBV6-1	once	-
TGTGCCAGCAGTTACATACGGGGAGACACGCAGTATTTT	CASSYIRGDTQYF	TRBJ2-3	TRBV6-6	-	-
TGTGCCAGCAGTTTTACGACAGGGGGCAGGGCATATCAGCCCCAGCATTTT	CASSFTTGGRAYQPQHF	TRBJ1-5	TRBV27	-	TRBD1
TGTGCCATCAGTGACCCAGGGGCCGGGATTGGCAATCAGCCCCAGCATTTT	CAISDPGAGIGNQPQHF	TRBJ1-5	TRBV10-3	-	-
TGTGCCAGCAGGCGAATGTGGTCTGGGGGTGGGGAGACCCAGTACTTC	CASRRMWSGGGETQYF	TRBJ2-5	TRBV27	-	-
TGTGCCAGCAGCGACCGGGACAGGTCTAATGAAAAACTGTTTTTT	CASSDRDRSNEKLFF	TRBJ1-4	TRBV5-4	-	TRBD1
TGTGCCAGCCGCTCACAGGGGGCGGATGAAAAACTGTTTTTT	CASRSQGADEKLFF	TRBJ1-4	TRBV7-9	-	TRBD1
TGTGCATTGGAGTCAGGGACGTATGCCACCGGGGAGCTGTTTTTT	CALESGTYATGELFF	TRBJ2-2	TRBV30	-	-
TGTGCCAGCAGTTCTCTAGCGGGAAATGAGCAGTTCTTC	CASSSLAGNEQFF	TRBJ2-1	TRBV6-5	-	TRBD2
TGTGCCACCAGCATTAGACGGAACACTGAAGCTTTCTTT	CATSIRRNTEAFF	TRBJ1-1	TRBV15	-	-